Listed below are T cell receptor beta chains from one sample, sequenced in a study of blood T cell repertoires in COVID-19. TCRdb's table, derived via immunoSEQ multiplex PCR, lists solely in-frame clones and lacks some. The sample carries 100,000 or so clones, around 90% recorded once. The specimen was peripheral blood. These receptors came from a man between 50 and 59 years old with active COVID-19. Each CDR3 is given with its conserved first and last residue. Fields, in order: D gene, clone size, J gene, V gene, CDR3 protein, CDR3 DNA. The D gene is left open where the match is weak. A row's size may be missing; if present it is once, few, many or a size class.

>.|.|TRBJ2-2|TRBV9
CASSVDDIRTGELFF
TGTGCCAGCAGCGTAGACGACATACGGACCGGGGAGCTGTTTTTT
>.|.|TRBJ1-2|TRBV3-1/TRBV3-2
CASSQDRVYTF
TGTGCCAGCAGCCAAGACAGGGTCTACACCTTC
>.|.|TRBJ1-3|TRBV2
CASSHPVTQLTGNTIYF
TGTGCCAGCAGTCACCCCGTGACTCAGCTAACCGGAAACACCATATATTTT
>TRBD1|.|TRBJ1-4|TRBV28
CASIPGGEGEKLFF
TGTGCCAGCATCCCAGGGGGTGAGGGTGAAAAACTGTTTTTT
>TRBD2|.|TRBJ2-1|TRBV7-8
CASKKLGTSLSEQFF
TGTGCCAGCAAGAAACTCGGGACTAGTCTTAGTGAGCAGTTCTTC
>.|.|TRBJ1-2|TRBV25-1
CASSPLGRVAGYTF
TGTGCCAGCAGCCCCTTAGGCAGGGTGGCTGGCTACACCTTC
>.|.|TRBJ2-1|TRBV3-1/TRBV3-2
CASKASDHHEQFF
TGTGCCAGCAAGGCTAGCGACCACCATGAGCAGTTCTTC
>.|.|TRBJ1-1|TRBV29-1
CSVVRQMNTEAFF
TGCAGCGTTGTTAGACAGATGAACACTGAAGCTTTCTTT
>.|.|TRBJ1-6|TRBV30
CAWNAPGGYSPLHF
TGTGCCTGGAATGCCCCAGGAGGGTATTCACCCCTCCACTTT
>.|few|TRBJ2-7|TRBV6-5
CASRHSTYEQYF
TGTGCCAGCAGGCACAGCACCTACGAGCAGTACTTC
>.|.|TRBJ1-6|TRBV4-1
CASSQAGQRDNSPLHF
TGCGCCAGCAGCCAAGCTGGGCAGAGGGATAATTCACCCCTCCACTTT
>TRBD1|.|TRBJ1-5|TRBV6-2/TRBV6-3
CASSYGQGFSNQPQHF
TGTGCCAGCAGTTACGGACAGGGGTTTTCGAATCAGCCCCAGCATTTT
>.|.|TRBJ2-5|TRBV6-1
CASSESTSNFETQYF
TGTGCCAGCAGTGAAAGTACTAGCAATTTTGAGACCCAGTACTTC
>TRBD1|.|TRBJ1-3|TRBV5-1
CASSAGTGAGNTIYF
TGCGCCAGCAGCGCCGGGACAGGGGCGGGAAACACCATATATTTT
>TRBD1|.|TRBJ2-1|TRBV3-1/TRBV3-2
CASSQSGQGAYNEQFF
TGTGCCAGCAGCCAATCCGGACAGGGGGCTTACAATGAGCAGTTCTTC
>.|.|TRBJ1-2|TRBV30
CAWATGNNYGYTF
TGTGCCTGGGCCACAGGGAACAACTATGGCTACACCTTC
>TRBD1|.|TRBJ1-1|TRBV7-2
CASSWTGYGRNTEAFF
TGTGCCAGCAGCTGGACAGGGTATGGGCGGAACACTGAAGCTTTCTTT
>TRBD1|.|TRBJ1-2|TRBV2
CASGGQVVRGYTF
TGTGCCAGCGGGGGACAGGTAGTGCGTGGCTACACCTTC
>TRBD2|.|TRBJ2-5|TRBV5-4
CASSHPGEGQRETQYF
TGTGCCAGCAGCCACCCCGGGGAGGGGCAACGGGAGACCCAGTACTTC
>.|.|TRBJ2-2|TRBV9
CASESLTNTGELFF
TGTGCCAGCGAGAGTCTAACGAACACCGGGGAGCTGTTTTTT
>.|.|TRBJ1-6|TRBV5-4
CASSLLGASSPLHF
TGTGCCAGCAGCTTGTTGGGAGCTAGCTCACCCCTCCACTTT
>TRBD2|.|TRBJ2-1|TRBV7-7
CASSLGSGGHNEQFF
TGTGCCAGCAGCTTAGGGAGCGGGGGGCACAATGAGCAGTTCTTC
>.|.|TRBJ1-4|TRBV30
CAWSPGMGEKLFF
TGTGCCTGGAGTCCCGGGATGGGGGAAAAACTGTTTTTT
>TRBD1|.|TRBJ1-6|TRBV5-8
CASSWGTGNSPLHF
TGTGCCAGCAGCTGGGGGACAGGGAATTCACCCCTCCACTTT